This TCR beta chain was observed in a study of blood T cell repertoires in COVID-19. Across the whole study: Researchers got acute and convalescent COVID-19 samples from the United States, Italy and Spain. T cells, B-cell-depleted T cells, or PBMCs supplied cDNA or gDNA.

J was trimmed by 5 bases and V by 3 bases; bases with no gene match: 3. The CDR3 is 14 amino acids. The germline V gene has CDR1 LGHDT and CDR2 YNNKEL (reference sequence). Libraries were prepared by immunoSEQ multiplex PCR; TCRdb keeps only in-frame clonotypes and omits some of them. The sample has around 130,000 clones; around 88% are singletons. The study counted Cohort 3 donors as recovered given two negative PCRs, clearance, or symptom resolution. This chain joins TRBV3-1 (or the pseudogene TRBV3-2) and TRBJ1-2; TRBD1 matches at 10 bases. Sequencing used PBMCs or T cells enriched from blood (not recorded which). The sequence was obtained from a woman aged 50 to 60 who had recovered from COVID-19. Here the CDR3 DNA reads TGTGCCAGCAGCCAGCGGACAGGGGGATATGGCTACACCTTC. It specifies CASSQRTGGYGYTF.